The TCR beta chain described here comes from a study of beta chain features in type 1 diabetes. Broader study findings: Among all four CD4+ subsets, Type 1 diabetes patients had TCRB CDR3s that were moderately but significantly shorter. Highly expressing activated T cells could be over-counted with a cDNA template. The naive, central memory and Treg TCRB repertoires of patients appeared to be more similar to one another than those of healthy donors.

Markers CD45RO/CCR7/CD25/CD127/CD95/CD27 served to sort CD4+ naive, central memory, regulatory and stem cell-like memory cells. A remark on this clone: What it binds is not known.

What was sequenced were expressed TCRB transcripts, since all of the isolated RNA had been reverse transcribed. Measured with immunoSEQ multiplex PCR; TCRdb has only the in-frame clones, and not every one. The repertoire holds around 360,000 clones, with 10% to 15% as singletons. Germline CDR1 ENHRY, CDR2 SYGVKD. Trimming stripped 6 bases from V and 3 bases from J, with 11 bases between. This CDR3 spans 13 amino acids. This sequence originates from a woman aged 18-30 years with type 1 diabetes. This sequence joins TRBV10-3 and TRBJ2-5; D may be TRBD2 (6 bases). The specimen sequenced was naive CD4+ T cells from blood. The CDR3 nucleotides are TGTGCCATCAGGGGGACTGGCAAAGAGACCCAGTACTTC. Encoded protein: CAIRGTGKETQYF.